This TCR beta chain emerged from a study of T cell responses to AZD1222 COVID-19 vaccine. Some clones are missing from TCRdb's copy, which holds only in-frame ones; the method was immunoSEQ multiplex PCR. The repertoire holds some 69,000 clones, with roughly 80% as singletons. Study-wide results and limits: Donors were largely white British and mainly female; clonal diversity was possibly underestimated. CD4 TCRs covered the whole spike, strongest at regions 160-218 and 743-854. Baseline serostatus was positive in only 5 to 7 AZD1222 recipients. The reported proportion of spike-specific TCRs targeting unmutated variant regions was nearly half.

For this clone: Its matching antigen is unknown.

The CDR3 consists of 15 residues. CDR1 is LNHDA, CDR2 SQIVND, per germline (reference sequence). V was shortened by 6 bases and J by 4 bases, with 15 bases between the two germline ends. This TCR came from an adult who received the AZD1222 COVID-19 vaccine. The specimen comprised peripheral blood, sampled 28 days after the second AZD1222 dose. The rearrangement uses TRBV19 and TRBJ1-4; perhaps TRBD1 as D (6 bases). As DNA, the CDR3 is TGTGCCAGTAGCACGGGGGGGCTTGTTAATGAAAAACTGTTTTTT. Translated, it gives CASSTGGLVNEKLFF.